This entry lists 26 T cell receptor beta chains sequenced from one sample in a study of OX40 agonist ivuxolimab in advanced cancers. Produced via immunoSEQ multiplex PCR; TCRdb's table is partial and in-frame only. The top ten clones hold less than 0.85% of a sample with some 82,000 clones, 70% to 90% of them seen once. The material sequenced was CD4+ or CD8+ T cells sorted from blood, taken in a trial of the OX40 agonist ivuxolimab. These receptors originate from an adult with an advanced solid tumor such as melanoma, head and neck, liver or kidney cancer.

This sequence joins TRBV6-5 and TRBJ1-5; D is undetermined. The length of the CDR3 is 15 residues. Germline assignment: CDR1 MNHEY and CDR2 SVGAGI. Trimming took 6 bases from V and 4 from J, leaving 16 bases between them. The CDR3 nucleotides read TGTGCCAGCAGCCCGGACTCCCTAGCGAATCAGCCCCAGCATTTT. Amino acids: CASSPDSLANQPQHF.

The J gene is TRBJ2-7, the V gene TRBV9; 8 bases match TRBD2. Looked up from germline, CDR1 is SGDLS and CDR2 is YYNGEE. The ends lost 4 bases at V and 2 bases at J; junction bases unmatched: 8. The CDR3 is made up of 15 amino acids. CDR3 in DNA: TGTGCCAGCAGCTGGTCTTCGGGAGGGGCCTACGAGCAGTACTTC. Its translation: CASSWSSGGAYEQYF.

A single count supports this clone. The V call is TRBV7-8, the J call TRBJ2-4; 7 bases match TRBD1. The CDR3 covers 13 residues. Germline V CDR1 and CDR2: SGHVS, FQNEAQ. Trimming cost V 0 bases and J 10 bases; bases outside gene matches: 3. The CDR3 nucleotides are TGTGCCAGCAGCTTAGCGCCAGGGGGTATTCAGTACTTC. This translates into CASSLAPGGIQYF.

This rearrangement joins TRBV12-5 to TRBJ2-1; tentative D call: TRBD2 (6 bases). V lost 7 bases and J 9 bases, leaving 22 bases between the germline ends. The CDR3 totals 15 residues. Germline CDR1 and CDR2: LGHNT and FRNRAP. The CDR3 bases are TGTGCTAGTGCCTCCGATGGGGGGAAATTCGGTGAGCAGTTCTTC. This encodes CASASDGGKFGEQFF.

The chain recombines TRBV7-3 with TRBJ2-1, with D maybe TRBD2 (6 bases). The CDR3 is made up of 13 amino acids. The V and J ends lost 4 bases and 6 bases respectively, with 10 bases between them. Germline assignment: CDR1 SGHTA and CDR2 FQGTGA. The CDR3 here is CASSSLEGNEQFF. The CDR3, as DNA: TGTGCCAGCAGCTCATTGGAGGGCAATGAGCAGTTCTTC.

The chain recombines TRBV4-2 with TRBJ1-3; D gene uncertain. V was clipped by 2 bases and J by 3 bases, with 8 bases between them. The CDR3 has 14 amino acids. CDR1 and CDR2 (germline): LGHNA, YNFKEQ. Written as DNA, the CDR3 is TGTGCCAGCAGCCAAACCAGGAGTGGAAACACCATATATTTT. Translation: CASSQTRSGNTIYF.

The genes are TRBV2 and TRBJ2-2; the match to TRBD1 covers 10 bases. V trimming: 7 bases; J trimming: 5 bases; junction bases outside the gene matches: 10. Germline V CDR1 and CDR2: SNHLY, FYNNEI. The CDR3 length is 16 residues. CDR3 bases: TGTGCCAGCAACCCACACGGGACAGGGGATACCGGGGAGCTGTTTTTT. Encoded protein: CASNPHGTGDTGELFF.

The chain employs TRBV5-4 and TRBJ2-5; D possibly corresponds to TRBD2 (8 bases). The V and J ends lost 3 bases and 3 bases respectively, with 12 bases between them. Germline assignment: CDR1 SGHNT and CDR2 YYREEE (reference sequence). The CDR3 runs to 14 residues. The CDR3 region has the DNA TGTGCCAGCAGCTCGGGAGGGGGCGAAGAGACCCAGTACTTC. As protein: CASSSGGGEETQYF.

The V gene is TRBV7-2, the J gene TRBJ1-1, with D hard to call. Trimming shortened V by 1 base and J by 2 bases, and 5 bases separated the two germline ends. Germline V CDR1 and CDR2: SGHTA, FQGNSA. CDR3 length: 13 residues. The CDR3 is CASSLEPNTEAFF. CDR3 sequence (DNA): TGTGCCAGCAGCTTAGAGCCTAACACTGAAGCTTTCTTT.

The V and J genes are TRBV5-1 and TRBJ2-7; D call uncertain. This CDR3 region has 12 residues. Germline CDR1 is SGHRS and CDR2 is YFSETQ. V was shortened by 3 bases and J by 2 bases, with 6 bases between the two germline ends. For the CDR3, the DNA is TGCGCCAGCAGCTCTGGACCCTACGAGCAGTACTTC. Encoded protein: CASSSGPYEQYF.

J is TRBJ2-7 and V is TRBV19; 7 bases fit TRBD1. The CDR3 length is 17 residues. With 4 bases clipped from V and 0 bases from J, the junction kept 12 bases outside the gene matches. Per the germline V gene, CDR1 is LNHDA and CDR2 is SQIVND (reference sequence). The CDR3 loop is CASSKNTGTAYSYEQYF. The DNA of the CDR3 is TGTGCCAGTAGTAAAAACACCGGGACAGCCTACTCCTACGAGCAGTACTTC.

The V gene is TRBV19, the J gene TRBJ2-3; possible D gene TRBD2, 5 bases. The V end was cut by 2 bases, the J end by 0 bases, with 18 bases between. The CDR3 runs 18 residues. Germline CDR1 reads LNHDA; CDR2 reads SQIVND (reference sequence). CDR3 in DNA: TGTGCCAGTAGTATACTCGGAGGAGCCACAACTAGCACAGATACGCAGTATTTT. Its translation is CASSILGGATTSTDTQYF.

This chain connects TRBV19 to TRBJ2-6; possible D gene TRBD2, 7 bases. The germline V gene encodes CDR1 LNHDA and CDR2 SQIVND (reference sequence). The V end lost 5 bases, the J end lost 3 bases, and 17 bases lay between the germline ends. The CDR3 spans 17 residues. CDR3 loop: CASSPELGGLGANVLTF. The CDR3 DNA follows: TGTGCCAGTAGTCCCGAACTGGGGGGGCTTGGGGCCAACGTCCTGACTTTC.

The chain links TRBV6-1 to TRBJ2-1, with 13 bases that match TRBD2. J gave up 7 bases and V 2 bases, and 2 bases lay outside the gene matches. CDR3 length equals 15 residues. Germline assignment: CDR1 MNHNS and CDR2 SASEGT. CDR3 nucleotide sequence: TGTGCCAGCAGTGAACCGGGACTAGCGGGAAATGAGCAGTTCTTC. Encoded protein: CASSEPGLAGNEQFF.

The genes are TRBV7-9 and TRBJ2-6, with D tentatively TRBD1 or TRBD2 (5 bases each). Trimming cost V 9 bases and J 4 bases, with 13 bases left between them. Germline lookup yields CDR1 SEHNR and CDR2 FQNEAQ (reference sequence). The CDR3 has 14 residues. CDR3 amino acids: CARDSGTGANVLTF. In nucleotides, the CDR3 is TGTGCCAGGGACTCAGGGACCGGGGCCAACGTCCTGACTTTC.

The V call is TRBV4-2, the J call TRBJ2-7, with 7 nucleotides matching TRBD2. The CDR3 is made up of 15 amino acids. With V trimmed by 1 base and J by 2 bases, 5 bases remained unmatched. Germline V gene lookup returns CDR1 LGHNA and CDR2 YNFKEQ. The CDR3 here is CASSQVGRTTYEQYF. The CDR3 DNA reads as TGTGCCAGCAGCCAAGTCGGGAGGACCACCTACGAGCAGTACTTC.

This chain links TRBV11-2 with TRBJ1-2; TRBD1 is a possible D gene (5 bases). The V end was cut by 3 bases, the J end by 4 bases, with 9 bases between. CDR3 length equals 13 residues. The V gene's germline CDR1 is SGHAT and CDR2 FQNNGV. CDR3 bases: TGTGCCAGCAGCTTGTCAGGGACCTATGGCTACACCTTC. Its protein is CASSLSGTYGYTF.

This clone was seen more than once but under ten times. J is TRBJ1-3 and V is TRBV7-2; 7 nucleotides line up with TRBD1. Germline V lookup: CDR1 SGHTA, CDR2 FQGNSA. CDR3 length equals 16 residues. J gave up 1 base and V 3 bases, and 6 bases lay outside the gene matches. Written as DNA, the CDR3 is TGTGCCAGCAGCTTTGGAGGGACAGTTTCTGGAAACACCATATATTTT. Translated, it gives CASSFGGTVSGNTIYF.

The CDR3 loop reads CASSSGLAPYEQYF. The CDR3 DNA reads TGTGCCAGCAGCTCGGGACTAGCTCCCTACGAGCAGTACTTC. The chain has TRBV7-6 and TRBJ2-7; 9 bases are shared with TRBD2. The CDR3 extends over 14 amino acids. Germline V CDR1 and CDR2: SGHVS, FNYEAQ. Trimming cost V 4 bases and J 2 bases; bases outside gene matches: 3.

CDR3 nucleotide sequence: TGTGCCAGCACCAAAGCGAACCAACAGTACTTC. Translated: CASTKANQQYF. The rearrangement links TRBV6-1 to TRBJ2-7; no reliable D call. V lost 7 bases to trimming and J lost 10 bases, with 14 bases between them. Germline V CDR1 and CDR2: MNHNS, SASEGT. This CDR3 region has 11 residues.

This chain links TRBV5-8 with TRBJ1-5; 8 positions agree with TRBD1. V was pared by 0 bases and J by 6 bases, with 8 bases of the junction left unmatched. CDR3 length: 16 residues. Germline assignment: CDR1 SGHTS and CDR2 YDEGEE. The CDR3: CASSLVTTGVSQPQHF. For the CDR3, the DNA is TGTGCCAGCAGCTTGGTTACGACAGGGGTGTCTCAGCCCCAGCATTTT.

The chain uses TRBV6-6 and TRBJ1-3; D call uncertain. Germline CDR1 reads MNHNY; CDR2 reads SVGAGI (reference sequence). The CDR3 is 14 amino acids. Trimming removed 2 bases from V and 4 bases from J, with 9 bases in between. In nucleotides, the CDR3 is TGTGCCAGCAGTTACCTGGGAGAGGGAAACACCATATATTTT. Translation gives CASSYLGEGNTIYF.

This chain uses TRBV18 with TRBJ2-1; 8 nucleotides match TRBD1. Germline V gene lookup returns CDR1 KGHSH and CDR2 LQKENI. The ends lost 6 bases at V and 4 bases at J; junction bases unmatched: 11. This CDR3 is built from 16 residues. CDR3 sequence reads: CASSVSTGQEYNEQFF. CDR3 nucleotide sequence: TGTGCCAGCTCCGTCTCAACGGGACAGGAGTACAATGAGCAGTTCTTC.

The CDR3 nucleotides are TGTGCCAGCAGCTACCTGACTAGCGGGAGTGGGGATACGCAGTATTTT. It yields the protein CASSYLTSGSGDTQYF. V gene TRBV11-2 combines with J gene TRBJ2-3, with 12 bases matching TRBD2. Unmatched junction bases numbered 8, after V lost 4 bases and J lost 6 bases. The CDR3 is 16 residues long. CDR1 SGHAT and CDR2 FQNNGV come from the germline V gene.

Here the CDR3 reads CASSLRRQGPYEQYF. CDR3 nucleotide sequence: TGTGCCAGCAGCTTAAGGCGACAGGGCCCCTACGAGCAGTACTTC. This chain links TRBV7-8 with TRBJ2-5, with 7 bases matching TRBD1. The J call may be in error: the DNA end matches TRBJ2-7 better. This CDR3 region has 15 residues. Germline V gene data show CDR1 as SGHVS and CDR2 as FQNEAQ.

The chain links TRBV7-2 to TRBJ1-3; D not resolved. Germline CDR1 and CDR2: SGHTA and FQGNSA. The CDR3 length is 15 residues. Between the trimmed V and J ends, which lost 1 base and 4 bases, there was a span of 11 bases. In nucleotides, the CDR3 is TGTGCCAGCAGCTTAGAAGGCAGCCCGGGAAACACCATATATTTT. Its protein product is CASSLEGSPGNTIYF.